Listed below are T cell receptor beta chains from one sample, sequenced in a study of regulatory T cells in long-lasting Graves disease. TCRdb re-called the multiplex PCR reads with MiXCR, one entry per CDR3 protein. Of about 290,000 distinct CDR3 sequences detected, 22% appear once; the ten largest clones hold approximately 60%. Here the sequenced sample was peripheral blood mononuclear cells (PBMCs), taken when the disease was refractory, from a patient treated with antithyroid drugs. These receptors originate from a female donor with Graves disease. The CDR3 runs from the conserved cysteine through the conserved F or W. D genes are given only for firm matches. For some rows the clone size is stated as once, few or many, or as a class when expanded; others skip it.

DNA,CDR3,V,J,D,size
TGTGCCTGGAGTAAGGGACTAGCGGAGACCCAGTACTTC,CAWSKGLAETQYF,TRBV30,TRBJ2-5,TRBD2,few
TGTGCCAGCAGCTTAATTCCTAGCGGGACCGTCACAGATACGCAGTATTTT,CASSLIPSGTVTDTQYF,TRBV7-2,TRBJ2-3,TRBD2,-
TGTGCCAGCAGCTCCCTCGGGGGCGGGAAGGATACGCAGTATTTT,CASSSLGGGKDTQYF,TRBV28,TRBJ2-3,-,-
TGCGCCAGCAGCCAAGCAGGGTCTGGAAACACCATATATTTT,CASSQAGSGNTIYF,TRBV4-1,TRBJ1-3,-,few
TGTGCCAGCAGCTTAGCAGGGAGTCGAGAGACCCAGTACTTC,CASSLAGSRETQYF,TRBV7-9,TRBJ2-5,-,-
TGTGCCAGTAGTATGTCAAGCGTGAACACTGAAGCTTTCTTT,CASSMSSVNTEAFF,TRBV19,TRBJ1-1,-,-
TGCAGCGTTGACCCCGCGAACACCGGGGAGCTGTTTTTT,CSVDPANTGELFF,TRBV29-1,TRBJ2-2,-,few
TGTGCCAGCTCACCACTCAGGGGAGACATTCAGTACTTC,CASSPLRGDIQYF,TRBV18,TRBJ2-4,-,many
TGTGCCACCAGCAGAGAAGGCGGACCTCTATCCGGCTACACCTTC,CATSREGGPLSGYTF,TRBV15,TRBJ1-2,-,-
TGTGCCAGCAGTGACGATGAGGTCGATATGAACACTGAAGCTTTCTTT,CASSDDEVDMNTEAFF,TRBV6-4,TRBJ1-1,-,-
TGCAGCGTTCGTGACAGCGCAACTAATGAAAAACTGTTTTTT,CSVRDSATNEKLFF,TRBV29-1,TRBJ1-4,-,-
TGCAGTGCTAGAGCACGGACAGAAACTAACTATGGCTACACCTTC,CSARARTETNYGYTF,TRBV20-1,TRBJ1-2,-,many
TGTGCCACGTGGGGGGAGGCGGCGAACACCGGGGAGCTGTTTTTT,CATWGEAANTGELFF,TRBV2,TRBJ2-2,-,few
TGCGCCAGCAGTGATGGGCGGGTTGACTACGAGCAGTACTTC,CASSDGRVDYEQYF,TRBV10-1,TRBJ2-7,-,many
TGTGCCAGCAGCCTCCGATTAGCGGGAGGGCCGGACACCGGGGAGCTGTTTTTT,CASSLRLAGGPDTGELFF,TRBV4-2,TRBJ2-2,TRBD2,-
TGTGCCAGCAGCCCTCCTAGCGGAGAAGAGACCCAGTACTTC,CASSPPSGEETQYF,TRBV7-9,TRBJ2-5,TRBD2,many
TGTGCCAGCAGCCCAACAGGGTTTGTGGACGGGGAGCTGTTTTTT,CASSPTGFVDGELFF,TRBV3-1,TRBJ2-2,-,few
TGTGCCAGTAGTATTCCGGGGACCTCAAGTGAAAAACTGTTTTTT,CASSIPGTSSEKLFF,TRBV19,TRBJ1-4,-,few
TGCAGCGTCCTGACAGGCTCCTACGAGCAGTACTTC,CSVLTGSYEQYF,TRBV29-1,TRBJ2-7,-,many
TGTGCCAGCAGTGTAGGGCCCTTCGAGCAGTACTTC,CASSVGPFEQYF,TRBV12-3/TRBV12-4,TRBJ2-7,-,many
TGTGCCAGCAGCCGAGGGTATAGCGGCTACGAGCAGTACTTC,CASSRGYSGYEQYF,TRBV9,TRBJ2-7,-,many
TGTGTCAGCAGACCCGATAGCGGGAGGGCCTTTGACATTCAGTACTTC,CVSRPDSGRAFDIQYF,TRBV6-1,TRBJ2-4,TRBD2,-
TGTGCCAGCAGCTTAGATATGACGGAGTCCGGGGAGCTGTTTTTT,CASSLDMTESGELFF,TRBV11-2,TRBJ2-2,-,few
TGTGCCAGCAGCCTTAGCGGGAGATACTTTAATGAGCAGTTCTTC,CASSLSGRYFNEQFF,TRBV7-8,TRBJ2-1,TRBD2,-
TGTGCCAGCAGTCATGCGGGTAGCTCTCACTATGGCTACACCTTC,CASSHAGSSHYGYTF,TRBV7-9,TRBJ1-2,-,few
TGTGCCAGTGCCCTCGGGACAGGTGTTCTCGGGGAGCTGTTTTTT,CASALGTGVLGELFF,TRBV19,TRBJ2-2,TRBD1,-
TGCAGCGTTGAAGAAGCGCGAGGAGGTGGGGCTTTCTTT,CSVEEARGGGAFF,TRBV29-1,TRBJ1-1,-,many
TGTGCCAGCAGTCCGGGGGGCAGGGCTGAGAACACCATATATTTT,CASSPGGRAENTIYF,TRBV6-1,TRBJ1-3,-,-
TGTGCCAGCAGTTTCGAGACTGTTCAGTACTTC,CASSFETVQYF,TRBV6-2/TRBV6-3,TRBJ2-4,-,-
TGCAGCGTTGAGTCAGATACCAACTATGGCTACACCTTC,CSVESDTNYGYTF,TRBV29-1,TRBJ1-2,-,few
TGCGCCAGCAGCCTCCCGATGGGGACAGATTCGAACACCGGGGAGCTGTTTTTT,CASSLPMGTDSNTGELFF,TRBV5-1,TRBJ2-2,TRBD1,-
TGTGCCAGCCAGAGGGGACAGCTTTACACTGAAGCTTTCTTT,CASQRGQLYTEAFF,TRBV2,TRBJ1-1,TRBD1,many
TGTGCCATCAGCCGAGCGGGACTAGCGGGGTCCACCGGGGAGCTGTTTTTT,CAISRAGLAGSTGELFF,TRBV10-3,TRBJ2-2,TRBD2,few
TGCAGTGCGAAGGACAGGGGAGACTACGAGCAGTACTTC,CSAKDRGDYEQYF,TRBV20-1,TRBJ2-7,TRBD1,many
TGTGCCAGCAGCTACGACATAGCTAATTCACCCCTCCACTTT,CASSYDIANSPLHF,TRBV6-5,TRBJ1-6,-,-
TGTGCCAGCAGCTTCCGGGACATCTCCTACGAGCAGTACTTC,CASSFRDISYEQYF,TRBV9,TRBJ2-7,-,-
TGCAGTGCTAGCTCGGACAGTTACTCCTACGAGCAGTACTTC,CSASSDSYSYEQYF,TRBV20-1,TRBJ2-7,-,many
TGCAGTGCTACCTGGGACAGCAGCATGAACACTGAAGCTTTCTTT,CSATWDSSMNTEAFF,TRBV20-1,TRBJ1-1,TRBD1,many
TGTGCCAGCAGTTTTAGCGGCAGGGGTAGAGACCAGCCCCAGCATTTT,CASSFSGRGRDQPQHF,TRBV28,TRBJ1-5,-,few
TGTGCCAGCAGCCAACCTAGGGGCGGGCCCGAGAAGTTGAACACTGAAGCTTTCTTT,CASSQPRGGPEKLNTEAFF,TRBV4-2,TRBJ1-1,-,-
TGTGCCAGCAGCGCGCAGCGGGGCGGCGAGCAGTACTTC,CASSAQRGGEQYF,TRBV7-2,TRBJ2-7,TRBD2,many
TGCAGTGCAACCAAAATTGGGAGAGGTTCCCGGGAGCAGTACTTC,CSATKIGRGSREQYF,TRBV20-1,TRBJ2-7,-,-
TGTGCCAGCAGTTACTCCGGCAATTCCGGGGAGCTGTTTTTT,CASSYSGNSGELFF,TRBV6-2/TRBV6-3,TRBJ2-2,-,-
TGTGCCAGCAGTTACAAAGCGGGAGTGGGCGAGCAGTACTTC,CASSYKAGVGEQYF,TRBV6-5,TRBJ2-7,TRBD2,few
TGTGCCAGCAGTTCAGGTTCGAAAGAGACCCAGTACTTC,CASSSGSKETQYF,TRBV27,TRBJ2-5,-,many